This is a list of T cell receptor beta chains from one sample in a study of T cell clones after liver transplantation. TCRdb's table, derived via immunoSEQ multiplex PCR, lists solely in-frame clones and lacks some. Among some 70,000 clones, under 90% were seen once, and the ten largest hold less than 0.65%. The sequencing here drew on CD4+ T cells from blood, taken before liver transplant. The receptors originated from a human donor who received a liver transplant. CDR3s include the opening cysteine and the closing phenylalanine or tryptophan. The D gene is left open where the match is weak. Some rows mark clone size as missing; the rest say once, few, many or name a class of expanded clone.

D	size	V	J	DNA	CDR3
-	-	TRBV5-1	TRBJ2-5	TGCGCCAGCAGCCTGGGACTGGAGGACGAGACCCAGTACTTC	CASSLGLEDETQYF
TRBD1	-	TRBV15	TRBJ2-7	TGTGCCACCAGCAGAGATCCAGGGACAGGGGGTTACGAGCAGTACTTC	CATSRDPGTGGYEQYF
TRBD2	-	TRBV10-3	TRBJ2-7	TGTGCCATCAGAGGGGGACTAGAATACGAGCAGTACTTC	CAIRGGLEYEQYF
-	once	TRBV7-2	TRBJ2-1	TGTGCCAGCAGCTCGTTATACCCCCCGGATGAGCAGTTCTTC	CASSSLYPPDEQFF
-	-	TRBV28	TRBJ2-1	TGTGCCAGCAGTTTTTGGGGGCGAGGGGGTTTTTACAATGAGCAGTTCTTC	CASSFWGRGGFYNEQFF
TRBD1	-	TRBV5-1	TRBJ2-5	TGCGCCAGCAGCTCGGGACAGCTCCAAGAGACCCAGTACTTC	CASSSGQLQETQYF
-	-	TRBV7-8	TRBJ2-2	TGTGCCAGCAGCTTAGTTCGGACGAACACCGGGGAGCTGTTTTTT	CASSLVRTNTGELFF
-	-	TRBV10-3	TRBJ2-1	TGTGCCATCAGTGAAGGACACGGGAATGAGCAGTTCTTC	CAISEGHGNEQFF
TRBD2	-	TRBV27	TRBJ2-1	TGTGCCAGCCACGTCTTAGCGGGAGGGCGCAATGAGCAGTTCTTC	CASHVLAGGRNEQFF
TRBD2	once	TRBV2	TRBJ2-1	TGTGCCAGCAGTGAAGAACTAGCGGGAGGGGGAAGTGAGCAGTTCTTC	CASSEELAGGGSEQFF
-	-	TRBV5-1	TRBJ2-1	TGCGCCAGCAGCCGTGTTGGCGGGGCGGCCTACAATGAGCAGTTCTTC	CASSRVGGAAYNEQFF
TRBD2	-	TRBV5-6	TRBJ2-7	TGTGCCAGCAGCTCGCGGGGGGACCTAGGGTCCTACGAGCAGTACTTC	CASSSRGDLGSYEQYF
-	-	TRBV19	TRBJ2-3	TGTGCCAGTAGTATCGGGGGTCCGTCCACAGATACGCAGTATTTT	CASSIGGPSTDTQYF
-	-	TRBV30	TRBJ2-5	TGTGCCTGGAGCGCCGGCGGAGGGCGGGAGACCCAGTACTTC	CAWSAGGGRETQYF
-	-	TRBV11-1	TRBJ2-7	TGTGGGACCAATAGAACCTACGAGCAGTACTTC	CGTNRTYEQYF
TRBD1	few	TRBV28	TRBJ2-7	TGTGCCAGCAGCCTCCTGGGACAGGGAGGTATCGACGAGCAGTACTTC	CASSLLGQGGIDEQYF
-	-	TRBV6-1	TRBJ1-2	TGTGCCAGCAGCTACAGCCTTAGCTATGGCTACACCTTC	CASSYSLSYGYTF
TRBD1	-	TRBV27	TRBJ1-4	TGTGCCAGCAGTTTCAGGGGGGGGAATGAAAAACTGTTTTTT	CASSFRGGNEKLFF
TRBD2	-	TRBV9	TRBJ2-3	TGTGCCAGCAGCACCCGACTAGCCTTCACAGATACGCAGTATTTT	CASSTRLAFTDTQYF
-	-	TRBV25-1	TRBJ1-5	TGTGCCAGCACCGGGGCAAACGATCAGCCCCAGCATTTT	CASTGANDQPQHF
TRBD2	-	TRBV30	TRBJ2-3	TGTGCCTGGGGGACTAGCGGAAACACAGATACGCAGTATTTT	CAWGTSGNTDTQYF
-	-	TRBV4-3	TRBJ1-1	TGCGCCAGCAGCCAAGGAATCACAAGGGTGAACACTGAAGCTTTCTTT	CASSQGITRVNTEAFF
-	once	TRBV7-7	TRBJ2-5	TGTGCTAGCAGCCCGACTAGTCAAGAGACCCAGTACTTC	CASSPTSQETQYF
TRBD1	-	TRBV15	TRBJ2-5	TGTGCCACCAGCAGAGATTTCGGGACAGGGGTCTTCGTCCAAGAGACCCAGTACTTC	CATSRDFGTGVFVQETQYF
-	-	TRBV6-6	TRBJ2-1	TGTGCCAGCAGTTCCTTGAATGAGCAGTTCTTC	CASSSLNEQFF
-	-	TRBV6-1	TRBJ1-2	TGTGCCAGCAGACAGGGCGATGGCTACACCTTC	CASRQGDGYTF
TRBD2	-	TRBV7-2	TRBJ2-1	TGTGCCAGCAGCTCGGGACTAGCGGGATTGTATGAGCAGTTCTTC	CASSSGLAGLYEQFF
-	few	TRBV28	TRBJ1-3	TGTGCCACCGACTCCGGGTTGAGCTCTGGAAACACCATATATTTT	CATDSGLSSGNTIYF
-	-	TRBV10-1	TRBJ2-5	TGCGCCAGCTCGAGACATTCTCAAGAGACCCAGTACTTC	CASSRHSQETQYF